The 17 T cell receptor beta chains listed next were all sequenced from one sample in a study of T cell changes during pregnancy in multiple sclerosis. TCRdb's table, derived via immunoSEQ multiplex PCR, lists solely in-frame clones and lacks some. The sample consists of approximately 100,000 clones, 90% to 95% of them appearing once. The sample was peripheral blood, taken in the second trimester of pregnancy. These receptors were obtained from a female donor with multiple sclerosis, enrolled in a pregnancy study.

The gene calls are TRBV6-4 and TRBJ1-4; a possible D gene is TRBD1 (6 bases). This CDR3 spans 15 amino acids. Germline V gene lookup returns CDR1 MRHNA and CDR2 SNTAGT. Trimming took 8 bases from V and 8 from J, leaving 21 bases between them. The CDR3 here is CASSPSSGVGEKLFF. The CDR3 DNA reads as TGTGCCAGCTCCCCTAGTTCAGGGGTCGGAGAAAAACTGTTTTTT.

The rearrangement links TRBV5-1 to TRBJ2-7, with a possible D match to TRBD2 (5 bases). CDR1 and CDR2 (germline): SGHRS, YFSETQ. V was trimmed by 4 bases and J by 2 bases, leaving 10 bases between them. The CDR3 is 13 amino acids. The CDR3 DNA reads as TGCGCCAGCAGCGCCGCGGGCACCTACGAGCAGTACTTC. Protein: CASSAAGTYEQYF.

The V call is TRBV9, the J call TRBJ2-5; maybe TRBD2 (6 bases). The CDR3 spans 15 residues. The V gene lost 4 bases and the J gene lost 4 bases, with 17 bases spanning the gap. Per the germline V gene, CDR1 is SGDLS and CDR2 is YYNGEE. The CDR3 loop is CASSPRGVGRETQYF. The CDR3 DNA follows: TGTGCCAGCAGCCCCCGCGGGGTGGGTCGAGAGACCCAGTACTTC.

The chain carries TRBV25-1 and TRBJ2-6; D gene uncertain. Trimming left V 2 bases short and J 0 bases short, with 8 bases between. There are 16 residues in the CDR3. Germline V lookup: CDR1 MGHDK, CDR2 SYGVNS. The CDR3 is CASSERRSSGANVLTF. The CDR3 DNA reads as TGTGCCAGCAGTGAACGGCGGAGCTCTGGGGCCAACGTCCTGACTTTC.

This CDR3 is CASSLPGQPNEKLFF. For the CDR3, the DNA is TGTGCCAGCAGTTTACCGGGACAGCCTAATGAAAAACTGTTTTTT. J is TRBJ1-4 and V is TRBV28; TRBD1 matches 7 bases. Germline assignment: CDR1 MDHEN and CDR2 SYDVKM. The CDR3 is made up of 15 amino acids. V lost 2 bases and J lost 3; bases outside the gene matches: 3. Based on the CDR3 plus reference TRBV28 and TRBJ1-4, the full variable domain is DVKVTQSSRYLVKRTGEKVFLECVQDMDHENMFWYRQDPGLGLRLIYFSYDVKMKEKGDIPEGYSVSREKKERFSLILESASTNQTSMYLCASSLPGQPNEKLFFGSGTQLSVL.

This clone was detected only once. The chain combines TRBV5-4 with TRBJ2-7, with D tentatively TRBD1 (6 bases). Trimming cost V 6 bases and J 0 bases, with 19 bases left between them. The CDR3 totals 16 residues. In germline, CDR1 is SGHNT, CDR2 YYREEE (reference sequence). The CDR3 region is CASTNYRAGGSYEQYF. The CDR3 nucleotides read TGTGCCAGCACCAATTACAGGGCCGGCGGCTCCTACGAGCAGTACTTC. Combining the CDR3 with reference TRBV5-4 and TRBJ2-7 gives the whole variable domain ETGVTQSPTHLIKTRGQQVTLRCSSQSGHNTVSWYQQALGQGPQFIFQYYREEENGRGNFPPRFSGLQFPNYSSELNVNALELDDSALYLCASTNYRAGGSYEQYFGPGTRLTVT.

The chain employs TRBV9 and TRBJ2-1; D is possibly TRBD2 (6 bases). CDR3 length equals 16 residues. V was shortened by 6 bases and J by 4 bases, with 20 bases between the two germline ends. Germline V gene lookup returns CDR1 SGDLS and CDR2 YYNGEE. CDR3 loop: CASTFNASGGYNEQFF. DNA of the CDR3: TGTGCCAGCACCTTCAATGCGTCCGGAGGGTACAATGAGCAGTTCTTC.

In this sample, this clone turned up once. This chain uses TRBV21-1 with TRBJ2-5; TRBD1 reflects the table's D call only, with no check against the DNA. TRBV21-1 is listed as a pseudogene. This CDR3 is 21 amino acids long. In DNA, the CDR3 is TGTGCCAGCAGCAAAGTGGTAAGATCGCTTTGGGACAGGTTTTGGGAAGAGACCCAGTACTTC. Protein: CASSKVVRSLWDRFWEETQYF.

The chain is built from TRBV6-1 and TRBJ2-2; TRBD2 matches at 10 bases. There are 18 residues in the CDR3. V was pared by 3 bases and J by 7 bases, with 14 bases of the junction left unmatched. Germline loops: CDR1 MNHNS, CDR2 SASEGT. The CDR3 here is CASSDNWTSGPRDGELFF. The CDR3 DNA sequence: TGTGCCAGCAGTGATAATTGGACTAGCGGCCCTCGGGACGGGGAGCTGTTTTTT.

This clone was found once. The chain recombines TRBV29-1 with TRBJ2-5, with a tentative D call TRBD2 (5 bases). CDR3 length equals 12 residues. V was shortened by 5 bases and J by 5 bases, with 12 bases between the two germline ends. Germline V gene data show CDR1 as SQVTM and CDR2 as ANQGSEA. As DNA, the CDR3 is TGCAGCGTTCAACCTGGGGAGGAGACCCAGTACTTC. It specifies CSVQPGEETQYF.

The rearrangement uses TRBV5-6 and TRBJ2-2; 9 nucleotides match TRBD1. CDR3 length equals 17 residues. CDR1 is SGHDT and CDR2 is YYEEEE in the germline V gene. Trimming at V came to 4 bases and at J to 4 bases, leaving 11 bases not matched to a gene. CDR3 nucleotide sequence: TGTGCCAGCAGCCGCTTAATCGGGACAGGGACCACCGGGGAGCTGTTTTTT. Translation gives CASSRLIGTGTTGELFF. The full variable domain, with the rest looked up from reference TRBV5-6 and TRBJ2-2, is DAGVTQSPTHLIKTRGQQVTLRCSPKSGHDTVSWYQQALGQGPQFIFQYYEEEERQRGNFPDRFSGHQFPNYSSELNVNALLLGDSALYLCASSRLIGTGTTGELFFGEGSRLTVL.

This clone was seen once. The CDR3 loop reads CASSVGAGANTGELFF. DNA for the CDR3: TGTGCCAGCAGCGTAGGTGCAGGGGCCAACACCGGGGAGCTGTTTTTT. J is TRBJ2-2 and V is TRBV9, with D possibly TRBD1 on 6 matching bases. V was shortened by 0 bases and J by 2 bases, with 11 bases between the two germline ends. CDR3 size: 16 residues. Germline assignment: CDR1 SGDLS and CDR2 YYNGEE.

The gene calls are TRBV19 and TRBJ1-1; 10 bases align to TRBD1. The germline CDR1 and CDR2 sequences are LNHDA and SQIVND (reference sequence). This CDR3 is 16 amino acids long. The V gene end was trimmed by 5 bases and the J gene end by 0 bases; junction bases not matched to a gene: 6. The DNA of the CDR3 is TGTGCCAGTAGTGCTCCGACAGGGGGCCTGAACACTGAAGCTTTCTTT. This codes for CASSAPTGGLNTEAFF. Full variable domain (missing parts from reference TRBV19 and TRBJ1-1): DGGITQSPKYLFRKEGQNVTLSCEQNLNHDAMYWYRQDPGQGLRLIYYSQIVNDFQKGDIAEGYSVSREKKESFPLTVTSAQKNPTAFYLCASSAPTGGLNTEAFFGQGTRLTVV.

The CDR3, as DNA: TGTGCCAGCAGTGAACTCGGGTTTGAAGCTTTCTTT. Translating it yields CASSELGFEAFF. This chain joins TRBV6-1 and TRBJ1-1; D unclear. V shed 2 bases and J shed 7 bases, with 8 bases lying between them. The CDR3 runs 12 residues. Germline CDR1 reads MNHNS; CDR2 reads SASEGT.

The chain carries TRBV4-1 and TRBJ2-1, with D possibly TRBD2 on 6 matching bases. The germline V and J ends were trimmed by 7 bases and 3 bases, with 22 bases remaining between them. There are 17 residues in the CDR3. The germline V gene has CDR1 MGHRA and CDR2 YSYEKL. CDR3 sequence: CASTRRDSQYYYNEQFF. In nucleotides, the CDR3 is TGCGCCAGCACCCGGAGGGACTCCCAATATTACTACAATGAGCAGTTCTTC.

The V and J genes are TRBV10-2 and TRBJ2-3; 10 bases line up with TRBD2. V lost 0 bases, J lost 4 bases, and 1 base stayed unmatched. Germline loops: CDR1 WSHSY, CDR2 SAAADI. This CDR3 spans 15 amino acids. The CDR3 loop reads CASSESSGGPDTQYF. The CDR3 DNA reads as TGCGCCAGCAGTGAGTCTAGCGGGGGGCCAGATACGCAGTATTTT.

This chain uses TRBV10-2 with TRBJ2-1; D perhaps matches TRBD2 (6 bases). The germline V gene encodes CDR1 WSHSY and CDR2 SAAADI. V lost 4 bases and J 9 bases, leaving 19 bases between the germline ends. The CDR3 consists of 15 residues. DNA of the CDR3: TGCGCCAGCAGTGGAACTCGGGACTTCCTTCGTGAGCAGTTCTTC. Protein sequence: CASSGTRDFLREQFF.